This T cell receptor beta chain came from a study of monozygotic twins with inflammatory bowel disease. TCRdb re-called the 5' RACE reads and shows each CDR3 protein once, DNA omitted. This sample contains around 400,000 distinct CDR3 sequences. This CDR3 is 13 amino acids long. Germline-derived CDR1 and CDR2 are SGHTA and FQGTGA. Collection of a 2.5 ml blood sample took place per donor. The sample taken for sequencing was blood. This TCR was recovered from a human donor with ulcerative colitis or Crohn's disease, or a healthy co-twin of an affected twin (not recorded which). The rearrangement joins TRBV7-3 to TRBJ2-2. The CDR3 reads CASSLILGGELFF.